Following are 11 T cell receptor beta chains from one sample sequenced in a study of T cells in pancreatic ductal adenocarcinoma. The table came from immunoSEQ multiplex PCR; TCRdb's copy has only in-frame clones and leaves some out. The repertoire holds 5,000 or so clones, with 70% to 80% as singletons. Surgery without prior neoadjuvant therapy was the treatment of the selected pancreatic ductal adenocarcinoma patients. Sequences were obtained from pancreatic tumor tissue. Receptors were obtained from a human donor with pancreatic ductal adenocarcinoma.

V is TRBV5-1 and J is TRBJ2-7; D gene unclear. Trimming cost V 0 bases and J 0 bases, with 7 bases left between them. This CDR3 spans 14 amino acids. From germline, CDR1 is SGHRS and CDR2 YFSETQ. The DNA for the CDR3 is TGCGCCAGCAGCTTGGTTCCCAGCTCCTACGAGCAGTACTTC. It encodes CASSLVPSSYEQYF. Based on the CDR3 plus reference TRBV5-1 and TRBJ2-7, the full variable domain is KAGVTQTPRYLIKTRGQQVTLSCSPISGHRSVSWYQQTPGQGLQFLFEYFSETQRNKGNFPGRFSGRQFSNSRSEMNVSTLELGDSALYLCASSLVPSSYEQYFGPGTRLTVT.

CDR3 sequence: CASTDPGGEDGYTF. As DNA, the CDR3 is TGTGCCAGCACCGATCCAGGGGGCGAGGATGGCTACACCTTC. This sequence joins TRBV27 and TRBJ1-2, with 8 bases fitting TRBD1. V was clipped by 7 bases and J by 6 bases; unmatched bases: 10. In germline, CDR1 is MNHEY, CDR2 SMNVEV (reference sequence). CDR3 length: 14 amino acids.

Only one count was recorded for this clone. This chain connects TRBV27 to TRBJ2-2; D is perhaps TRBD2 (5 bases). Trimming took 11 bases from V and 8 from J, leaving 21 bases between them. CDR1 MNHEY and CDR2 SMNVEV come from the germline V gene (reference sequence). CDR3 length equals 14 residues. Here the CDR3 DNA reads TGTGCCGTCCACCCGGCTAGCTATGGGGGGGAGCTGTTTTTT. Its protein is CAVHPASYGGELFF.

The V and J genes are TRBV28 and TRBJ2-6; 7 bases are shared with TRBD1. CDR1 is MDHEN and CDR2 is SYDVKM in the germline V gene. The V and J ends lost 6 bases and 9 bases, in that order; junction bases with no gene match: 11. This CDR3 has 15 residues. The CDR3 region is CASRDRMILGNVLTF. CDR3 in DNA: TGTGCCAGCAGGGACAGGATGATTCTGGGCAACGTCCTGACTTTC.

The V call is TRBV10-3, the J call TRBJ2-3; TRBD2 agrees at 8 bases. This CDR3 comprises 15 residues. The germline gives CDR1 ENHRY, CDR2 SYGVKD. The junction had 3 bases not matched to a gene; V was cut back by 3 bases and J by 1 base. CDR3 coding DNA: TGTGCCATCAGTGACGAGACTAGCGGCACAGATACGCAGTATTTT. It encodes CAISDETSGTDTQYF.

By share of the sample, this clone is medium-sized (0.01 to 0.1%). The chain employs TRBV6-4 and TRBJ2-1; TRBD2 matches 7 bases. Germline assignment: CDR1 MRHNA and CDR2 SNTAGT. Trimming cost V 3 bases and J 7 bases; bases outside gene matches: 9. This CDR3 has 15 amino acids. The CDR3 region is CASSESEASGNEQFF. Here the CDR3 DNA reads TGTGCCAGCAGTGAGAGCGAGGCTAGCGGAAATGAGCAGTTCTTC.

The chain has TRBV5-4 and TRBJ2-1; D is perhaps TRBD2 (6 bases). V lost 4 bases and J 0 bases, leaving 11 bases between the germline ends. The CDR3 contains 15 residues. Germline assignment: CDR1 SGHNT and CDR2 YYREEE (reference sequence). CDR3 in amino acids: CASSPTGDSYNEQFF. CDR3 coding DNA: TGTGCCAGCAGCCCCACGGGGGACTCCTACAATGAGCAGTTCTTC.

The rearrangement joins TRBV7-2 to TRBJ1-1, with 9 positions matching TRBD1. CDR1 is SGHTA and CDR2 is FQGNSA in the germline V gene. V was clipped by 1 base and J by 3 bases; unmatched bases: 15. The CDR3 contains 19 residues. The CDR3 region is CASSLVPGQGLLRDTEAFF. The CDR3 DNA reads TGTGCCAGCAGCTTAGTACCGGGACAGGGATTACTAAGGGACACTGAAGCTTTCTTT. Based on the CDR3 plus reference TRBV7-2 and TRBJ1-1, the full variable domain is GAGVSQSPSNKVTEKGKDVELRCDPISGHTALYWYRQSLGQGLEFLIYFQGNSAPDKSGLPSDRFSAERTGGSVSTLTIQRTQQEDSAVYLCASSLVPGQGLLRDTEAFFGQGTRLTVV.

Within the sample, this clone is medium-sized. The chain employs TRBV30 and TRBJ2-7; D unclear. The CDR3 loop spans 12 amino acids. From germline, CDR1 is GTSNPN and CDR2 SVGIG (reference sequence). V lost 3 bases and J 0 bases, leaving 6 bases between the germline ends. CDR3 nucleotide sequence: TGTGCCTGGAGCAGTGACTCCTACGAGCAGTACTTC. Translated, it gives CAWSSDSYEQYF.

The chain employs TRBV9 and TRBJ2-3; D remains ambiguous. The germline V gene encodes CDR1 SGDLS and CDR2 YYNGEE. Trimming shortened V by 4 bases and J by 8 bases, and 14 bases separated the two germline ends. CDR3 length: 13 residues. In DNA, the CDR3 is TGTGCCAGCAGCCCCTCTTCCCCGGGTACGCAGTATTTT. Translating it yields CASSPSSPGTQYF.

The rearrangement uses TRBV7-9 and TRBJ2-7; 10 nucleotides align to TRBD1. There are 15 residues in the CDR3. Per the germline V gene, CDR1 is SEHNR and CDR2 is FQNEAQ (reference sequence). V gave up 3 bases and J gave up 6 bases; unmatched junction bases: 8. The CDR3 sequence is CASSFRDRGSGEQYF. The CDR3 DNA sequence: TGTGCCAGCAGCTTCCGGGACAGGGGAAGTGGCGAGCAGTACTTC.